The clone carrying this T cell receptor beta chain was counted a few times. Its target is not known. This specimen belongs to a study of T cell repertoires in cytomegalovirus infection. Study information: CMV epitopes, recently identified HLA-C-restricted and well-studied HLA-B-restricted, were used. Both CMV infection and a matching HLA type were indicated by public TCR beta signatures. Overall study findings and caveats: HLA-C-restricted CMV clonotypes gave the most frequent clonotype in two of eight donors.

Between the trimmed V and J ends, which lost 3 bases and 1 base, there was a span of 9 bases. CDR1 and CDR2 from the germline V gene are LNHDA and SQIVND (reference sequence). The CDR3 covers 14 residues. TCRdb re-called the reads through MiXCR, storing one row per CDR3 protein. The sample records around 900,000 distinct CDR3 sequences, roughly 30% being singletons. This sequence joins TRBV19 and TRBJ1-1, with D maybe TRBD1 (6 bases). The source material was cultured CD8+ T cells from PBMCs, sampled from culture after CMV antigen stimulation. The clonotype originates from a human donor in good health (CMV status not recorded). Some clones in this sample may be carry-over from other donors' samples. This CDR3 is CASSMGGPNTEAFF. The CDR3 bases are TGTGCCAGTAGTATGGGGGGGCCGAACACTGAAGCTTTCTTT.